This T cell receptor (beta chain) is from a study of blood T cell repertoires in COVID-19. Participants, about 18 to 95 years old, spanned around 25 US areas. The repertoire was sequenced with immunoSEQ multiplex PCR; TCRdb's copy has only in-frame clones and lacks some. The table shows about 440,000 clones, with about 85% occurring only once. Trimming cost V 2 bases and J 0 bases; bases outside gene matches: 11. CDR3 length equals 19 residues. Germline values: CDR1 GTSNPN, CDR2 SVGIG (reference sequence). The gene calls are TRBV30 and TRBJ2-1; TRBD2 agrees at 12 bases. The receptor's source is a woman aged 18-30 years with acute COVID-19. The sequencing sample was made of PBMCs or T cells enriched from blood (not recorded which). CDR3 sequence reads: CAWSFGLAGSLSSYNEQFF. The CDR3 DNA reads TGTGCCTGGAGTTTCGGACTAGCGGGATCCTTGAGCTCCTACAATGAGCAGTTCTTC.